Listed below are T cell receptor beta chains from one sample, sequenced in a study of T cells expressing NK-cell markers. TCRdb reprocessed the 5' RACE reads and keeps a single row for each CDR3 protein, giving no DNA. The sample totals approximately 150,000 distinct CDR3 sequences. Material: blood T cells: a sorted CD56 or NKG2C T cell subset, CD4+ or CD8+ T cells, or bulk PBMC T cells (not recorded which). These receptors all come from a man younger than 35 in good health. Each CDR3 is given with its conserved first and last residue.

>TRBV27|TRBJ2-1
CASSWLVGINEQFF
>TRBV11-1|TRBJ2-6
CASSVTRETQVTLPGANVLTF
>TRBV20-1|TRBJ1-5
CSALNKDRDVSNQPQHF
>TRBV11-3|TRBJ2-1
CASSSWEQNNEQFF
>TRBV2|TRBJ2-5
CASSGSQETQYF
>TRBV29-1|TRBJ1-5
CSVAGDSNQPQHF
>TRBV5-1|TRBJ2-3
CASSLDLAGGPRTDTQYF
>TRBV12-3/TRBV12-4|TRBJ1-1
CASRTGTEAFF
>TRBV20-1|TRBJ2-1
CSATAGGLYNEQFF
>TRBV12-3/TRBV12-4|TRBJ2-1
CASRRELHPYNEQFF
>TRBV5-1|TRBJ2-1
CASSLVGGLASPNEQFF
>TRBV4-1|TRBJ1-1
CASKNVNTEAFF
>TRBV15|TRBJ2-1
CATRLLDEQFF
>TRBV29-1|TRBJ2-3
CSALLTSTDTQYF
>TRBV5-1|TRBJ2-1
CASSPEGSYNEQFF
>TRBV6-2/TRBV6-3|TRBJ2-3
CASSTTSSTDTQYF
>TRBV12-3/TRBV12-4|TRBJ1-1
CASSLSLTEAFF
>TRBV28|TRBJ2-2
CASSLLASNTGELFF
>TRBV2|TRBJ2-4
CASRAHDKNIQYF
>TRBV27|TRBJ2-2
CASSQTTDRVAGELFF
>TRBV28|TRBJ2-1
CATAGTGGLQEFDEQFF
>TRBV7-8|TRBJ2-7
CASSRTRVHEQYF
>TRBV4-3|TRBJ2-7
CASSQVMTSGTYEQYF
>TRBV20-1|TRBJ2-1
CSARELGLVVEQFF
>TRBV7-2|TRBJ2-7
CASSFTDRAYEQYF
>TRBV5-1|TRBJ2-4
CASSLATGGSAKNIQYF
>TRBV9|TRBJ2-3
CASSPGWGRGDTQYF
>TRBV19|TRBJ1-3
CASSTVDRVAGNTIYF
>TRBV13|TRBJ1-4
CASSVSTGWGEKLFF
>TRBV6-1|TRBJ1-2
CASSEDPALGLYGYTF
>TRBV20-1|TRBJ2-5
CSASEAGIGGTQYF
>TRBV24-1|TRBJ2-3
CATGTDADTQYF
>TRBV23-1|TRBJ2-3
CASRPGQGASIPPDTQYF
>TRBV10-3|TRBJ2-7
CAISLRDSSYEQYF
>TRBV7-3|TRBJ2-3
CASSLTGSADTQYF
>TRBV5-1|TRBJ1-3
CASSLGSGNTIYF
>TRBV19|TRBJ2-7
CASSPPGERPYEQYF
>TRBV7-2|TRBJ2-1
CASSLVGSVSEQFF
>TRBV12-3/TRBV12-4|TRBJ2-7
CASSRQGDSYEQYF
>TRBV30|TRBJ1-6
CAWQVTGQSYNSPLHF
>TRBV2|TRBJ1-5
CASSLGPAYNQPQHF
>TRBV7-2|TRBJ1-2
CASSLHPAGGYTF
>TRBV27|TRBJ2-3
CASSLVPPTSGFTDTQYF
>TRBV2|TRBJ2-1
CASRGGSYNEQFF
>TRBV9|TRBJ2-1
CASSYTIASGSYNEQFF
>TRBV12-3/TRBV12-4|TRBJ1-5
CASSSTGLGQPQHF
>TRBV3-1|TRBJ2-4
CASSQDVPLGKNIQYF
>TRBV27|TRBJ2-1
CASRPLAGDGTYNEQFF
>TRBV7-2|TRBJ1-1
CASSFETGMNTEAFF
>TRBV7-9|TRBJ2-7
CASSAGTGLSYEQYF
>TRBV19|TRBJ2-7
CASSIGSSYEQYF
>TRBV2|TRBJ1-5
CASTQGANQPQHF
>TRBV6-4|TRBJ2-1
CASSEGLLNEQFF
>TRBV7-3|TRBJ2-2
CASSFPRTGENTGELFF
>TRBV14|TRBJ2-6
CASSHREEFLTNSGANVLTF
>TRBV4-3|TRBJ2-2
CASSQERGGHNTGELFF
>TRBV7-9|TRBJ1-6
CASSLGGSHPLHF